The 19 T cell receptor beta chains presented below share a single source sample, sequenced in a study of cytomegalovirus exposure and HLA in healthy donors. Sequenced by immunoSEQ multiplex PCR; TCRdb stores in-frame clones only, minus some. The data hold about 79,000 clones, with approximately 93% observed a single time. Sequenced material: PBMCs. The receptor set was obtained from a woman in her 30s in good health and CMV-seronegative.

The chain employs TRBV19 and TRBJ2-3; tentatively, D is TRBD2 (6 bases). This CDR3 is 14 amino acids long. Deletions cut 7 bases from V and 1 base from J, with 12 bases between. The V gene's germline CDR1 is LNHDA and CDR2 SQIVND (reference sequence). The CDR3 loop reads CASKGGPGTDTQYF. Here the CDR3 DNA reads TGTGCCAGTAAGGGAGGTCCAGGCACAGATACGCAGTATTTT.

This chain joins TRBV7-9 and TRBJ2-1, with 10 bases identical to TRBD2. CDR1 SEHNR and CDR2 FQNEAQ come from the germline V gene (reference sequence). The J segment lost 12 bases and the V segment lost 2 bases, leaving 7 bases of the junction unmatched. This CDR3 is 14 amino acids long. This chain's CDR3 is CASSLLAGEAWQFF. The DNA of the CDR3 is TGTGCCAGCAGCTTACTAGCGGGAGAGGCTTGGCAGTTCTTC.

CDR3 residues: CASSTLVSVVQFF. CDR3 DNA sequence: TGTGCCAGCAGTACTCTTGTATCGGTCGTGCAGTTCTTC. The J gene is TRBJ2-1, the V gene TRBV28; D not resolved. Germline V gene data show CDR1 as MDHEN and CDR2 as SYDVKM. Trimming cost V 5 bases and J 12 bases, with 17 bases left between them. CDR3 length equals 13 residues.

This clone was counted once. This chain uses TRBV27 with TRBJ2-2, with D possibly TRBD1 on 6 matching bases. The germline V gene encodes CDR1 MNHEY and CDR2 SMNVEV (reference sequence). V lost 4 bases to trimming and J lost 5 bases, with 14 bases between them. The CDR3 covers 15 residues. DNA for the CDR3: TGTGCCAGCAGTTCCACAGGGTTAAGGACCGGGGAGCTGTTTTTT. Translated, it gives CASSSTGLRTGELFF.

J is TRBJ1-1 and V is TRBV9; weak D call: TRBD1 (6 bases). This CDR3 spans 15 amino acids. Germline CDR1 reads SGDLS; CDR2 reads YYNGEE. Trimming took off 3 bases at V and 4 bases at J, with 16 bases between the two ends. CDR3 loop: CASSASGEGSTEAFF. CDR3 nucleotides: TGTGCCAGCAGCGCTTCAGGGGAGGGGAGCACTGAAGCTTTCTTT.

This clone occurred once. The chain couples TRBV27 to TRBJ2-6; 9 bases are a match to TRBD1. CDR3 length equals 16 residues. Trimming cost V 6 bases and J 1 base; bases outside gene matches: 4. CDR1 is MNHEY and CDR2 is SMNVEV in the germline V gene (reference sequence). DNA of the CDR3: TGTGCCAGCAGCCGAGACAGGGGGTCTGGGGCCAACGTCCTGACTTTC. This gives the protein CASSRDRGSGANVLTF.

The chain recombines TRBV7-9 with TRBJ1-3; TRBD1 agrees at 9 bases. The CDR3 covers 15 residues. In germline, CDR1 is SEHNR, CDR2 FQNEAQ (reference sequence). J lost 2 bases, V lost 8 bases, and 7 bases had no gene match. The CDR3 loop reads CASGVQGAAGNTIYF. CDR3 coding DNA: TGTGCCAGCGGCGTACAGGGGGCGGCTGGAAACACCATATATTTT. Filled out from reference TRBV7-9 and TRBJ1-3, the complete variable domain reads DTGVSQNPRHKITKRGQNVTFRCDPISEHNRLYWYRQTLGQGPEFLTYFQNEAQLEKSRLLSDRFSAERPKGSFSTLEIQRTEQGDSAMYLCASGVQGAAGNTIYFGEGSWLTVV.

The chain links TRBV11-2 to TRBJ1-2, with D hard to call. The CDR3 runs to 14 residues. Trimming took off 2 bases at V and 0 bases at J, with 7 bases between the two ends. CDR1 SGHAT and CDR2 FQNNGV come from the germline V gene. In DNA form, the CDR3 reads TGTGCCAGCAGCTTATCGGAGACTAACTATGGCTACACCTTC. Residues: CASSLSETNYGYTF.

The chain has TRBV28 and TRBJ2-2; D might be TRBD1 (5 bases). V lost 7 bases to trimming and J lost 6 bases, with 15 bases between them. The CDR3 has 14 amino acids. Germline CDR1 and CDR2: MDHEN and SYDVKM. This CDR3 is CASIQGIESGELFF. The CDR3, as DNA: TGTGCCAGCATCCAGGGAATAGAATCCGGGGAGCTGTTTTTT.

This chain uses TRBV30 with TRBJ1-4; D perhaps matches TRBD1 (6 bases). CDR1 and CDR2 (germline): GTSNPN, SVGIG (reference sequence). This CDR3 comprises 14 residues. V was trimmed by 5 bases and J by 4 bases, leaving 14 bases between them. The CDR3 coding sequence is TGTGCCTGGTCCTTGACAGGCCGTAATGAAAAACTGTTTTTT. Residues: CAWSLTGRNEKLFF. Variable domain in full (rest from reference TRBV30 and TRBJ1-4): SQTIHQWPATLVQPVGSPLSLECTVEGTSNPNLYWYRQAAGRGLQLLFYSVGIGQISSEVPQNLSASRPQDRQFILSSKKLLLSDSGFYLCAWSLTGRNEKLFFGSGTQLSVL.

V and J are TRBV11-3 and TRBJ2-2; tentatively, D is TRBD1 (7 bases). CDR1 is SGHNT, CDR2 YENEEA, per germline. This CDR3 contains 15 residues. V dropped 5 bases and J dropped 7 bases, with 17 bases sitting between them. The CDR3 DNA reads TGTGCCAGCAGCGATAGGAGGGGGCACGGCGGGGAGCTGTTTTTT. It specifies CASSDRRGHGGELFF.

In this sample, this clone is medium-sized. The rearrangement uses TRBV15 and TRBJ1-2; 7 nucleotides line up with TRBD1. V shed 2 bases, J shed 0 bases, and the junction held 15 bases outside the gene matches. This CDR3 region has 19 residues. The germline CDR1 and CDR2 sequences are LNHNV and YYDKDF (reference sequence). DNA of the CDR3: TGTGCCACCAGCAGATTCATTACGGGGACAGCTCTATCTAACTATGGCTACACCTTC. This codes for CATSRFITGTALSNYGYTF. The whole variable domain, filled in from reference TRBV15 and TRBJ1-2, reads DAMVIQNPRYQVTQFGKPVTLSCSQTLNHNVMYWYQQKSSQAPKLLFHYYDKDFNNEADTPDNFQSRRPNTSFCFLDIRSPGLGDTAMYLCATSRFITGTALSNYGYTFGSGTRLTVV.

The CDR3 coding sequence is TGCGCCAGCAGACAGGGTTCCGTCCCTCGGGATGAAGCTTTCTTT. Translation gives CASRQGSVPRDEAFF. V usage is TRBV5-1 and J usage is TRBJ1-1; D possibly corresponds to TRBD1 (6 bases). Trimming cost V 5 bases and J 7 bases, with 21 bases left between them. CDR3 length: 15 amino acids. The germline CDR1 and CDR2 sequences are SGHRS and YFSETQ.

The V and J genes are TRBV2 and TRBJ2-3; the D gene is possibly TRBD1 (5 bases). V was clipped by 3 bases and J by 2 bases, with 9 bases between them. There are 14 residues in the CDR3. Germline CDR1 reads SNHLY; CDR2 reads FYNNEI. The CDR3 DNA sequence: TGTGCCAGCAGTGATATGGACATCACAGATACGCAGTATTTT. Protein product: CASSDMDITDTQYF.

The rearrangement uses TRBV5-6 and TRBJ2-3; unclear D gene. The CDR3 is 16 amino acids. Trimming shortened V by 0 bases and J by 0 bases, and 11 bases separated the two germline ends. Germline V gene data show CDR1 as SGHDT and CDR2 as YYEEEE. The CDR3 sequence: CASSLAPVSSTDTQYF. As DNA, the CDR3 is TGTGCCAGCAGCTTGGCCCCGGTTAGTAGCACAGATACGCAGTATTTT.

V is TRBV6-6 and J is TRBJ1-3, with D unresolved. V lost 2 bases, J lost 0 bases, and 5 bases lay in between. CDR3 length: 14 amino acids. From germline, CDR1 is MNHNY and CDR2 SVGAGI (reference sequence). CDR3: CASSYAGSGNTIYF. The CDR3 DNA reads TGTGCCAGCAGTTACGCAGGCTCTGGAAACACCATATATTTT.

This sequence joins TRBV4-1 and TRBJ1-1; maybe TRBD1 (5 bases). Trimming cost V 4 bases and J 4 bases, with 13 bases left between them. CDR3 length: 14 amino acids. The V gene's germline CDR1 is MGHRA and CDR2 YSYEKL. CDR3 DNA: TGCGCCAGCAGCCCCGGAAGGGGTACCACTGAAGCTTTCTTT. It yields the protein CASSPGRGTTEAFF.

The V call is TRBV15, the J call TRBJ1-1; 7 positions match TRBD1. The trim removed 1 base at V and 5 bases at J, leaving 10 bases unmatched. Germline loops: CDR1 LNHNV, CDR2 YYDKDF (reference sequence). This CDR3 has 16 residues. CDR3 coding DNA: TGTGCCACCAGCAGAGGGGGGAAGGGGGCAGGTACTGAAGCTTTCTTT. Protein: CATSRGGKGAGTEAFF. The full variable domain, with the rest looked up from reference TRBV15 and TRBJ1-1, is DAMVIQNPRYQVTQFGKPVTLSCSQTLNHNVMYWYQQKSSQAPKLLFHYYDKDFNNEADTPDNFQSRRPNTSFCFLDIRSPGLGDTAMYLCATSRGGKGAGTEAFFGQGTRLTVV.

The J gene is TRBJ2-1, the V gene TRBV9; 8 bases are shared with TRBD2. Trimming cost V 4 bases and J 5 bases; bases outside gene matches: 11. Per the germline V gene, CDR1 is SGDLS and CDR2 is YYNGEE. The CDR3 spans 16 residues. Here the CDR3 DNA reads TGTGCCAGCAGCCCCCGGCGACTAGCGAACGACAATGAGCAGTTCTTC. Its protein is CASSPRRLANDNEQFF.